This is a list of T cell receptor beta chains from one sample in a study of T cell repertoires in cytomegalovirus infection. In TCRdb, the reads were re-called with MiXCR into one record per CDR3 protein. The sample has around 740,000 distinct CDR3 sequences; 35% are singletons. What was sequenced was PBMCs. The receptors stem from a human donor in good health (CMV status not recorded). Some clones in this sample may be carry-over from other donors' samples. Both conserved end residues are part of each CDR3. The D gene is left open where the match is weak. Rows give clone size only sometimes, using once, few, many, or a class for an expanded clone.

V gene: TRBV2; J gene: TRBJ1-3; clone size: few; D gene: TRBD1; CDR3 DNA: TGTGCCAGCAAGGGCCAGGGGGCCTCCGGAAACACCATATATTTT; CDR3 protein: CASKGQGASGNTIYF
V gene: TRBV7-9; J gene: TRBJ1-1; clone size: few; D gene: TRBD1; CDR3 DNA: TGTGCCAGCAGCTTAGGTGACAGGGGGGCTTTCTTT; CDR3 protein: CASSLGDRGAFF
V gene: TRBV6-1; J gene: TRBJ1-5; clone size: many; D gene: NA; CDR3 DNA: TGTGCCAGCAGTGAAGCGCTTCCTGGGACCGGGAGTCAGCCCCAGCATTTT; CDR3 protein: CASSEALPGTGSQPQHF
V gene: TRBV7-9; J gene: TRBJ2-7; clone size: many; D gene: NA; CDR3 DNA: TGTGCCAGCAGCTTAGCGATCGGTACGCACTCCTACGAGCAGTACTTC; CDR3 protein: CASSLAIGTHSYEQYF
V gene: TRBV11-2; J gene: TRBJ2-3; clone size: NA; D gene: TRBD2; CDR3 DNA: TGTGTCAGCAGTCCACGGGGCCATAGCGGGAAGGGCACAGATACGCAGTATTTT; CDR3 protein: CVSSPRGHSGKGTDTQYF
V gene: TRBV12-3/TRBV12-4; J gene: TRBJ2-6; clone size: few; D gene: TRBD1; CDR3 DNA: TGTGCCAGCAGCCCCCCGGGACAGTCTGGGGCCAACGTCCTGACTTTC; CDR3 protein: CASSPPGQSGANVLTF
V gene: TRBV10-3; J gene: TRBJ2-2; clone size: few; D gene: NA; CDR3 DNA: TGTGCCATCAGTTTGTACAAGACGAACACCGGGGAGCTGTTTTTT; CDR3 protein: CAISLYKTNTGELFF
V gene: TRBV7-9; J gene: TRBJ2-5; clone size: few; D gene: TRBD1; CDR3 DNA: TGTGCCAGCAGCTTAGCCAGGGGGCGGTTGGTAGAGACCCAGTACTTC; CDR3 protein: CASSLARGRLVETQYF
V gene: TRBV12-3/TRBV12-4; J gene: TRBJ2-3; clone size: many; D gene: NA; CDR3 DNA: TGTGCCAGCAGTTCCGTAGATACGCAGTATTTT; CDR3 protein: CASSSVDTQYF
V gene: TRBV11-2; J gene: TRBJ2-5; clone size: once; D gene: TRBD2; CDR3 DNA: TGTGCCAGCAGCTTAGCCGGGACTAGCGGGAGGTGGGGCCAAGAGACCCAGTACTTC; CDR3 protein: CASSLAGTSGRWGQETQYF
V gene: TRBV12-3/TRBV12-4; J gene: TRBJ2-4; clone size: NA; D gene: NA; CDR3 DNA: TGTGCCAGCAGTTTAGGGGCTAGGGGGGGACACCGTACGGGAAACATTAAGTACTTC; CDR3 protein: CASSLGARGGHRTGNIKYF
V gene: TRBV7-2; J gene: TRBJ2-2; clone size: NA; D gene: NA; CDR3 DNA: TGTACCAGCAGCGGAGACCAGGGGTGGACCGGGGAGCTGTTTTTT; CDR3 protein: CTSSGDQGWTGELFF
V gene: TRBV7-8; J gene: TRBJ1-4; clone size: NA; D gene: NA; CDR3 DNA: TGTGCCAGCAGGTCGAAGCAGGTTGGAAAACTGTTTTTT; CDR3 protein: CASRSKQVGKLFF
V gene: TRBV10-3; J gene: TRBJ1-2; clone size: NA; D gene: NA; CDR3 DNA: TGTGCCATCAGTGCTAGTACAGGGCCTAACTATGGCTACACCTTC; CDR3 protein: CAISASTGPNYGYTF
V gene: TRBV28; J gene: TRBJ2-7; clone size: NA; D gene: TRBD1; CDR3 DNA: TGTGCCAGCAGTTTGGGAATGGCAGGGGGAAACTACGAGCAGTACTTC; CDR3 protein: CASSLGMAGGNYEQYF
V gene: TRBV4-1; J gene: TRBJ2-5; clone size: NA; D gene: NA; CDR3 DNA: TGCGCCAGCACCACGACCCCGGGGCCTCAAGAGACCCAGTACTTC; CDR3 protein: CASTTTPGPQETQYF
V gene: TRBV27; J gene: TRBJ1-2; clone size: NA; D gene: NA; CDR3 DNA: TGTGCCAGCAGTAACGGACTCTATGGCTACACCTTC; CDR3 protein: CASSNGLYGYTF
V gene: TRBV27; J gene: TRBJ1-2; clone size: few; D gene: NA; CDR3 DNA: TGTGCCAGCCGTGGGGTTAACTATGGCTACACCTTC; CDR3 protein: CASRGVNYGYTF
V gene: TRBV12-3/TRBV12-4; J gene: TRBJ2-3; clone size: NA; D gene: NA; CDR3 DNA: TGTGCCAGCAGGGGGAAGGAAGATACGCAGTATTTT; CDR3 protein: CASRGKEDTQYF
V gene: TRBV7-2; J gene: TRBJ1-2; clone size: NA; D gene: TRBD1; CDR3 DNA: TGTGCCAGCAGCTTAATAGGGGGCTATAAGGGAGATGGCTACACCTTC; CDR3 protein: CASSLIGGYKGDGYTF
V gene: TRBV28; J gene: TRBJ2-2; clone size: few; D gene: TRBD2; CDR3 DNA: TGTGCCAGCAGTTCCAGGACTAGCGGGGCCACCGGGGAGCTGTTTTTT; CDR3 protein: CASSSRTSGATGELFF
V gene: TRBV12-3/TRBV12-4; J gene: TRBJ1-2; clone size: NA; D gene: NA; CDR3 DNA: TGTGCCAGCAGTTTAGCCGGACAGTTTGCGGGGATATATGGCTACACCTTC; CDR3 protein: CASSLAGQFAGIYGYTF
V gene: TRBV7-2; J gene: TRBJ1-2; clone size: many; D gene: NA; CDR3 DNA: TGTGCCAGCAGCTTAGCGGTGGACACGGGGCAGGGCTACACCTTC; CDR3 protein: CASSLAVDTGQGYTF
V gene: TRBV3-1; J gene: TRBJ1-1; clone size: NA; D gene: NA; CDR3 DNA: TGTGCCAGCAGCCCCTCAGGTGGGAGTGGGCCCGTGGTCAACTTT; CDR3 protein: CASSPSGGSGPVVNF
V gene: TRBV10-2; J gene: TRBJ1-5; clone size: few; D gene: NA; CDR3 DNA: TGCGCCAGCAGTGTGGCCCACAATCAGCCCCAGCATTTT; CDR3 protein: CASSVAHNQPQHF
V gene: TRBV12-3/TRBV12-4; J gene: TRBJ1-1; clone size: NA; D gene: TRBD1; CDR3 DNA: TGTGCCAGCAGTTTAAGGGGACAGGGGGCGCGAATGGCTTTCTTT; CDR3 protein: CASSLRGQGARMAFF
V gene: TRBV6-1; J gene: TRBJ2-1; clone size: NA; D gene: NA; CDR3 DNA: TGTGCCAGCAGCCAGATGGGGGCACACAATGAGCAGTTCTTC; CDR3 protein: CASSQMGAHNEQFF
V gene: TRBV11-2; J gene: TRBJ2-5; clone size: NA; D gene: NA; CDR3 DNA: TGTTCCAGCAGCTTAGGGGCAGCCCAAGAGACCCAGTACTTC; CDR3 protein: CSSSLGAAQETQYF